This TCR beta chain derives from a study of Ad26.COV2.S vaccination and SARS-CoV-2 variants. Study-level findings and limits: Spike-specific TCR breadth in vaccine recipients exceeded that seen in placebo recipients.

Per the germline V gene, CDR1 is KGHSH and CDR2 is LQKENI. Trimming removed 3 bases from V and 3 bases from J; junction bases left unmatched: 15. There are 19 residues in the CDR3. Treatment reported: some 19 received Ad26.COV2.S at low or high dose, single or two shots; roughly 5 received placebo; per-sample allocation not given. Repertoires come from day 63 after the first vaccine or placebo injection. Generated by immunoSEQ multiplex PCR, the TCRdb table keeps only in-frame clones and is missing some. Of hundreds of thousands of clones listed, around 89% are singletons. Regarding this clone: Its specificity is unknown.

The TCR comes from a person aged 18-60 years who received the Ad26.COV2.S COVID-19 vaccine or a placebo. Sequences were derived from peripheral blood, sampled in a trial of Ad26.COV2.S vaccine versus placebo. The chain joins TRBV18 to TRBJ2-1; TRBD1 agrees at 9 bases. This CDR3 reads CASSPSTGGPGVNYNEQFF. The DNA for the CDR3 is TGTGCCAGCTCACCCAGTACAGGGGGCCCGGGGGTAAACTACAATGAGCAGTTCTTC.